A selection of T cell receptor beta chains follows, all from one sample in a study of T cells and Merkel cell carcinoma outcomes. Method: immunoSEQ multiplex PCR; TCRdb's copy keeps in-frame clones and lacks some. The table shows under 20,000 clones, with over 75% occurring only once. The specimen was tumor tissue from Merkel cell carcinoma. These receptors were collected from a human donor with Merkel cell carcinoma. The CDR3 runs from the conserved cysteine through the conserved F or W. D genes are given only for firm matches. Size is omitted from some rows. Given values are once, few, many or a class for expanded clones.

cdr3_nt,cdr3_aa,v_call,j_call,d_call,cdr3_length,clone_size
TGCGCCAGCAGCTTTGTAGGGCCGGTGACCCAGTACTTC,CASSFVGPVTQYF,TRBV5-1,TRBJ2-5,NA,13,NA
TGTGCCAGCGTTCGGTGGCCCGCCGATGAAAAACTGTTTTTT,CASVRWPADEKLFF,TRBV2,TRBJ1-4,NA,14,once
TGTGCCAGAAGCTGGTCGTCGGGGGGGACGGTCAATTCACCCCTCCACTTT,CARSWSSGGTVNSPLHF,TRBV5-3,TRBJ1-6,NA,17,NA
TGCGCCAGCAGCACCCACAGGGGCTACAACACCGGGGAGCTGTTTTTT,CASSTHRGYNTGELFF,TRBV5-1,TRBJ2-2,TRBD1,16,NA
TGCGCCAGCAGCCAAGTTCCCGGGATCCAGGACGAGCAGTACTTC,CASSQVPGIQDEQYF,TRBV4-1,TRBJ2-7,NA,15,once
TGTGCCAGCAGTTTTGAGCGGGCACCCTACGAGCAGTACTTC,CASSFERAPYEQYF,TRBV28,TRBJ2-7,NA,14,few
TGTGCCAGCAGCCAAGATTTCTTGGGACCCGGCTCCTACAATGAGCAGTTCTTC,CASSQDFLGPGSYNEQFF,TRBV4-2,TRBJ2-1,NA,18,NA
TGCGCCAGCAGCTTGGAATTGGGGGGTACTAGCGGTTACACCGGGGAGCTGTTTTTT,CASSLELGGTSGYTGELFF,TRBV5-1,TRBJ2-2,TRBD2,19,NA
TGCAGCGGAGGCGGAACGGGGTATGGCTACACCTTC,CSGGGTGYGYTF,TRBV29-1,TRBJ1-2,NA,12,NA
TGTGCCAGCAGCTTAGGCACGGCGGGGTCTGGAAACACCATATATTTT,CASSLGTAGSGNTIYF,TRBV11-2,TRBJ1-3,NA,16,NA
TGCGCCAGCAGCGCCGGGACAGAGTACAATCAGCCCCAGCATTTT,CASSAGTEYNQPQHF,TRBV5-1,TRBJ1-5,TRBD1,15,NA
TGTGCCAGCTCCCTAGAGGGGGACACTGAAGCTTTCTTT,CASSLEGDTEAFF,TRBV18,TRBJ1-1,NA,13,NA
TGTGCCAGCTCACCCCCCAGCGGGGGGGGCGTTTACGAGCAGTACTTC,CASSPPSGGGVYEQYF,TRBV18,TRBJ2-7,TRBD2,16,few
TGTGCCAGCAGTTTAAGGAGGGGGCCAGCCTACGAGCAGTACTTC,CASSLRRGPAYEQYF,TRBV27,TRBJ2-7,NA,15,NA
TGTGCCAGCAGCTTAGGCGTAAATAGCGGGGGCTTAAGCTCCTACGAGCAGTACTTC,CASSLGVNSGGLSSYEQYF,TRBV13,TRBJ2-7,TRBD2,19,NA
TGTGCCAGCAGCTTAAATCGGGATGGGGGGCTGTTTTTT,CASSLNRDGGLFF,TRBV7-2,TRBJ2-2,NA,13,NA
TGTGCCAGCACCCCACCGGGACAGAGGAGCGAGCAGTACTTC,CASTPPGQRSEQYF,TRBV6-1,TRBJ2-7,TRBD1,14,NA
TGTGCCAGCAGCCGGGCAGGAACGGGCACTGAAGCTTTCTTT,CASSRAGTGTEAFF,TRBV9,TRBJ1-1,NA,14,NA
TGTGCCAGCAGTTTACTAGCGGGGAGCTCCTACGAGCAGTACTTC,CASSLLAGSSYEQYF,TRBV28,TRBJ2-7,TRBD2,15,NA
TGTGCCAGCAGTTCCTCCCTTACTGGATATGGCTACACCTTC,CASSSSLTGYGYTF,TRBV28,TRBJ1-2,NA,14,NA
TGTGCCAGCAGTTCCCTTTCCAGGGGATGGAATGGCTACACCTTC,CASSSLSRGWNGYTF,TRBV27,TRBJ1-2,NA,15,few
TGTGCCAGCAGTACCCTATTCGGGTCGAACACTGAAGCTTTCTTT,CASSTLFGSNTEAFF,TRBV6-5,TRBJ1-1,NA,15,NA
TGTGCCAGCAGCACAGAACCGGGACAGGTCTACGAGCAGTACTTC,CASSTEPGQVYEQYF,TRBV9,TRBJ2-7,TRBD1,15,NA
TGTGCCAGTAGCCTCGGGACAGGGAAGAATGAGCAGTTCTTC,CASSLGTGKNEQFF,TRBV7-2,TRBJ2-1,TRBD1,14,NA
TGTGCCAGCAGCTTAAGGGCCTGGGGCAATCAGCCCCAGCATTTT,CASSLRAWGNQPQHF,TRBV5-6,TRBJ1-5,NA,15,NA
TGTGCCTGGAGTACGGGACAGGATGGAAACACCATATATTTT,CAWSTGQDGNTIYF,TRBV30,TRBJ1-3,TRBD1,14,few
TGTGCCACCAGGATAGCCGTGACGGGTCAGCCCCAGCATTTT,CATRIAVTGQPQHF,TRBV28,TRBJ1-5,NA,14,NA
TGTGCCAGCAGCTCCTACGGGGGCAGTTCCTACGAGCAGTACTTC,CASSSYGGSSYEQYF,TRBV6-5,TRBJ2-7,NA,15,NA
TGTGCCAGCTCACCAAGGGCGACAGGTGGAAACACCATATATTTT,CASSPRATGGNTIYF,TRBV18,TRBJ1-3,NA,15,NA
TGTGCCAGCAGTGATTCAGCGCACAATGAGCAGTTCTTC,CASSDSAHNEQFF,TRBV6-1,TRBJ2-1,NA,13,once
TGTGCCAGCAGCCATTCCCCACTAGTACACATGAACACTGAAGCTTTCTTT,CASSHSPLVHMNTEAFF,TRBV9,TRBJ1-1,NA,17,NA
TGTGCCACCAGCATGCGGGGGCCGGGGGCCAACGTCCTGACTTTC,CATSMRGPGANVLTF,TRBV15,TRBJ2-6,NA,15,NA
TGTGCCAGCAGCTTTGCTAGCGGGATCTCCGGGGAGCTGTTTTTT,CASSFASGISGELFF,TRBV11-2,TRBJ2-2,TRBD2,15,NA
TGCGCCAGCAGCGTAATTCTAGGGAACTATGGCTACACCTTC,CASSVILGNYGYTF,TRBV5-1,TRBJ1-2,NA,14,NA
TGCAGTGCTAGTGTGGGAAAACTGTTTTTT,CSASVGKLFF,TRBV20-1,TRBJ1-4,NA,10,NA
TGTGCCAGCAGCTCCGGTCGAGACCAGTACTTC,CASSSGRDQYF,TRBV11-2,TRBJ2-5,NA,11,NA
TGTGCCTGGAGAATAGCGGATACGCAGTATTTT,CAWRIADTQYF,TRBV30,TRBJ2-3,NA,11,NA
TGTGCCAGCAGTCGAGACAGGGTCTCCTACAATGAGCAGTTCTTC,CASSRDRVSYNEQFF,TRBV6-1,TRBJ2-1,TRBD1,15,NA
TGCGCCAGCAGCCTGGAGCGGAACACTGAAGCTTTCTTT,CASSLERNTEAFF,TRBV5-1,TRBJ1-1,NA,13,NA
TGCGCCAGCAGTCAATCGGCCAATAAGAATTCACCCCTCCACTTT,CASSQSANKNSPLHF,TRBV23-1,TRBJ1-6,NA,15,NA
TGTGCCAGAGGTGGGACAGGGAGATCCGATCAGCCCCAGCATTTT,CARGGTGRSDQPQHF,TRBV2,TRBJ1-5,TRBD1,15,once
TGTGCCACCGCGGACAGGGCAATGGACGAGCAGTACTTC,CATADRAMDEQYF,TRBV19,TRBJ2-7,TRBD1,13,NA
TGCGCCAGCAGCTCCTTTCCCGGACGGGCTAACTATGGCTACACCTTC,CASSSFPGRANYGYTF,TRBV5-1,TRBJ1-2,NA,16,NA
TGTGCCAGCAGCCGCCAAATGGGCCACAGGGCAAAGGGGGAGACCCAGTACTTC,CASSRQMGHRAKGETQYF,TRBV14,TRBJ2-5,NA,18,NA
TGCGCCAGCAGCCTGTCTAGCGGGAGGTTACGGGAGCAGTACTTC,CASSLSSGRLREQYF,TRBV5-1,TRBJ2-7,TRBD2,15,NA
TGTGCCAGCAGCTTGGCCACAGCCAACTATGGCTACACCTTC,CASSLATANYGYTF,TRBV5-6,TRBJ1-2,NA,14,NA
TGCGCCAGCGGGGACAGGGTCCCCTACAATGAGCAGTTCTTC,CASGDRVPYNEQFF,TRBV5-1,TRBJ2-1,TRBD1,14,once
TGTGCCAGCAGCGTCACAGCGGTCCTCTCCCCCTACAATGAGCAGTTCTTC,CASSVTAVLSPYNEQFF,TRBV9,TRBJ2-1,NA,17,NA
TGTGCCAGCAGCTTGAGGCAGGGGCCGGGTTTACGGGAGCTGTTTTTT,CASSLRQGPGLRELFF,TRBV5-4,TRBJ2-2,NA,16,once
TGTGCCAGCTCACCCCCAGGACCCTACGAGCAGTACTTC,CASSPPGPYEQYF,TRBV18,TRBJ2-7,NA,13,NA
TGCGCCAGCAGCCAACGGTCTGAGACTACTGCAACGCAGTATTTT,CASSQRSETTATQYF,TRBV4-1,TRBJ2-3,NA,15,NA
TGCGCCAGCAGCTCGATCGGACAGGTGATTGAAGCTAACTATGGCTACACCTTC,CASSSIGQVIEANYGYTF,TRBV5-1,TRBJ1-2,TRBD1,18,NA
TGCGCCAGCAGTGAGCTACCCCACAATGAGCAGTTCTTC,CASSELPHNEQFF,TRBV10-1,TRBJ2-1,NA,13,NA
TGTGCCAGCAGCTTCGGCAGGGAGGTAATATATTTT,CASSFGREVIYF,TRBV11-3,TRBJ1-3,NA,12,NA
TGTGCCAGCAGTTTGGTCGCCGATCAGCCCCAGCATTTT,CASSLVADQPQHF,TRBV27,TRBJ1-5,NA,13,NA
TGTGCCATCAGCTCAAAGACAGGGAGCTCCTACGAGCAGTACTTC,CAISSKTGSSYEQYF,TRBV10-3,TRBJ2-7,TRBD1,15,NA
TGTGCCAGCAGTACCGGGACAGGGGGTTTTCAGCCCCAGCATTTT,CASSTGTGGFQPQHF,TRBV6-1,TRBJ1-5,TRBD1,15,NA
TGTGCCAGCAGCCAAGGGGGTGGATTTAACACTGAAGCTTTCTTT,CASSQGGGFNTEAFF,TRBV7-8,TRBJ1-1,NA,15,NA
TGTGCCAGCAGCAAACACAGGGGGATTGGCACTGAAGCTTTCTTT,CASSKHRGIGTEAFF,TRBV21-1,TRBJ1-1,NA,15,NA
TGTGCCAGCACCCCAGTAGAATGGACTGAAGCTTTCTTT,CASTPVEWTEAFF,TRBV2,TRBJ1-1,NA,13,NA